One sample yielded the 7 T cell receptor beta chains listed below, sequenced in a study of T-cell memory formation after mild COVID-19. TCRdb re-called the 5' RACE reads through MiXCR, storing one row per CDR3 protein. The sample contains 150,000 to 200,000 distinct CDR3 sequences, approximately 15% of which appear only once. The sequencing sample was made of PBMCs or a T cell subset sorted from them (not recorded which). Every receptor here comes from an adult woman who had mild COVID-19 (a few samples of this study predate the infection). Cell type and time point are not known.

By its share, this clonotype is medium-sized (0.01 to 0.1%). The chain recombines TRBV6-6 with TRBJ2-4; tentatively, D is TRBD1 or TRBD2 (7 bases each). V shed 4 bases and J shed 0 bases, with 19 bases lying between them. This CDR3 comprises 18 residues. Germline V gene sequence: CDR1 MNHNY, CDR2 SVGAGI (reference sequence). The CDR3 here is CASSFNAGGLIAKNIQYF. The DNA for the CDR3 is TGTGCCAGCAGTTTCAACGCAGGGGGACTAATAGCCAAAAACATTCAGTACTTC.

This clonotype came up a few times. This rearrangement joins TRBV20-1 to TRBJ2-1; D call uncertain. The CDR3 is 10 amino acids. Trimming took 0 bases from V and 7 from J, leaving 1 base between them. Germline assignment: CDR1 DFQATT and CDR2 SNEGSKA (reference sequence). The CDR3 DNA follows: TGCAGTGCTAGAGAAAATGAGCAGTTCTTC. Protein: CSARENEQFF.

The table lists this clonotype with a few counts. This chain links TRBV9 with TRBJ2-6, with D tentatively TRBD1 (6 bases). V was cut by 4 bases and J by 0 bases, with 20 bases left in between. CDR3 length: 19 residues. CDR1 and CDR2 from the germline V gene are SGDLS and YYNGEE. The CDR3 DNA reads TGTGCCAGCAGCCCCCGGACAGCTTCTACGAACTCTGGGGCCAACGTCCTGACTTTC. Protein sequence: CASSPRTASTNSGANVLTF.

This clonotype has a handful of counts. The chain employs TRBV20-1 and TRBJ1-6; D may be TRBD1 (5 bases). The germline V gene has CDR1 DFQATT and CDR2 SNEGSKA (reference sequence). Trimming left V 6 bases short and J 0 bases short, with 15 bases between. The CDR3 spans 16 residues. The DNA for the CDR3 is TGCAGTGCGACCAGGGCCCGGAGCTCCTATAATTCACCCCTCCACTTT. It codes for CSATRARSSYNSPLHF.

V usage is TRBV15 and J usage is TRBJ1-5; possibly TRBD1 for D (5 bases). The germline V gene has CDR1 LNHNV and CDR2 YYDKDF (reference sequence). The CDR3 covers 14 residues. Between the trimmed V and J ends, which lost 1 base and 11 bases, there was a span of 15 bases. DNA of the CDR3: TGTGCCACCAGCAGAGGAGGTGCGGGGGGAGCCCAGCATTTT. Translated: CATSRGGAGGAQHF.

The chain joins TRBV20-1 to TRBJ2-7; weak D call: TRBD2 (6 bases). V was trimmed by 3 bases and J by 3 bases, leaving 15 bases between them. Germline CDR1 and CDR2: DFQATT and SNEGSKA (reference sequence). The CDR3 extends over 14 amino acids. The CDR3 protein is CSARDTSNSYEQYF. Here the CDR3 DNA reads TGCAGTGCTAGGGACACTAGCAACAGCTACGAGCAGTACTTC.

This clonotype was counted only a few times. The chain links TRBV12-3 or TRBV12-4 to TRBJ2-5, with 7 bases lining up with TRBD2. This CDR3 comprises 16 residues. Germline trimming cut 6 bases from V and 2 bases from J; bases unmatched to any gene: 12. The CDR3 DNA reads TGTGCCAGCAGCTTGGCCGGGAGGCCCATGCAAGAGACCCAGTACTTC. Its translation is CASSLAGRPMQETQYF.